The sequence of this T cell receptor beta chain was determined in a study of a mutant IDH1 vaccine in newly diagnosed glioma. Time point given: week 47, end of study. The investigators gave 300 ug of mutant IDH1 20-mer peptide in each vaccine dose, together with topical imiquimod. A word on this clone: What it recognizes is unknown.

This CDR3 has 18 amino acids. The V gene's germline CDR1 is SGHDN and CDR2 FVKESK. Trimming removed 0 bases from V and 8 bases from J, with 23 bases in between. Libraries were prepared by immunoSEQ multiplex PCR; TCRdb keeps only in-frame clonotypes and omits some of them. The sample includes approximately 30,000 clones, around 90% of them seen just once. The rearrangement joins TRBV14 to TRBJ2-1; D perhaps matches TRBD2 (7 bases). The TCR sequence derives from a woman aged 35 to 49 with glioma. The sequencing used PBMCs, collected from a glioma patient whose treatment included an IDH1 peptide vaccine. The DNA of the CDR3 is TGTGCCAGCAGCCAAGACATGTCGGCTAGGGAGGGGGTCTATGAGCAGTTCTTC. Its protein product is CASSQDMSAREGVYEQFF.